These 4 T cell receptor beta chains were all obtained from the same sample, sequenced in a study of T-cell memory formation after mild COVID-19. TCRdb reanalysed the 5' RACE reads using MiXCR and keeps one entry per CDR3 protein. The table lists around 400,000 distinct CDR3 sequences, 24% of them singletons. The sequenced sample consisted of PBMCs or a T cell subset sorted from them (not recorded which). The receptors come from an adult woman who had mild COVID-19 (a few samples of this study predate the infection). Cell type and time point are not known.

This clonotype came up many times. The V call is TRBV7-9, the J call TRBJ2-7; 14 bases fit TRBD2. Germline trimming cut 4 bases from V and 7 bases from J; bases unmatched to any gene: 15. The CDR3 runs to 18 residues. Looked up from germline, CDR1 is SEHNR and CDR2 is FQNEAQ (reference sequence). As DNA, the CDR3 is TGTGCCAGCAGCTCCGGGACTAGCGGGAGAGGGTTGCCTTGGGAGCAGTACTTC. As protein: CASSSGTSGRGLPWEQYF.

The chain has TRBV20-1 and TRBJ1-1; 10 bases match TRBD1. CDR1 DFQATT and CDR2 SNEGSKA come from the germline V gene (reference sequence). CDR3 size: 16 residues. V shed 5 bases and J 1 base; nucleotides not matched to a gene: 10. The CDR3 is CSASPGQGLRNTEAFF. Here the CDR3 DNA reads TGCAGTGCTTCCCCGGGACAGGGGTTGAGGAACACTGAAGCTTTCTTT.

This chain connects TRBV7-2 to TRBJ2-7, with 10 nucleotides matching TRBD2. Germline CDR1 is SGHTA and CDR2 is FQGNSA. V gave up 4 bases and J gave up 2 bases; unmatched junction bases: 5. The CDR3 covers 15 residues. CDR3 sequence reads: CASSSLAGVPYEQYF. DNA for the CDR3: TGTGCCAGCAGCTCCCTAGCGGGAGTTCCCTACGAGCAGTACTTC.

This clonotype was detected a few times. The CDR3 coding sequence is TGTGCCAGCAGCGTCCGGGACAGCTTTTTCTATGGCTACACCTTC. Translated: CASSVRDSFFYGYTF. This chain joins TRBV9 and TRBJ1-2, with TRBD1 identical over 7 bases. Germline V gene data show CDR1 as SGDLS and CDR2 as YYNGEE. J was trimmed by 4 bases and V by 2 bases; bases with no gene match: 8. This CDR3 comprises 15 residues.